One and the same sample provided the 28 T cell receptor beta chains below, sequenced in a study of T cells in women clearing cervical HPV infection. Produced via immunoSEQ multiplex PCR; TCRdb's table is partial and in-frame only. The sample has more than 20,000 clones; the top ten hold around 3.9%. Sequenced: blood buffy coat. The receptors come from a woman between 18 and 69 years old with a cervical HPV16 infection that either progressed to CIN3+ or cleared (not recorded which).

The CDR3 protein is CASSMGRGEDNEQFF. CDR3 DNA (partial): TGTGCCAGTAGTATGGGGCGGGGGGAGGATAATGAG. This chain uses TRBV19 with TRBJ2-1; TRBD2 aligns across 8 bases. The CDR3 end falls 3 residues outside the read, so it is completed with the germline J gene. V was pared by 3 bases and J by 7 bases, with 8 bases of the junction left unmatched. Germline CDR1 LNHDA, CDR2 SQIVND (reference sequence). This CDR3 has 15 residues.

A remark on this clone: The same CDR3 arises from other DNA sequences in this sample as well. The sequenced part of the CDR3 DNA is TGTGCCAGCTCCCCTTCGGGGGGTACTTCCTACAATGAG. Translated: CASSPSGGTSYNE. The whole CDR3 protein reads CASSPSGGTSYNEQFF. The gene calls are TRBV18 and TRBJ2-1; TRBD2 matches at 7 bases. The read is 3 residues too short to cover the CDR3 end, so that end is filled in from the germline J gene. V was pared by 6 bases and J by 1 base, with 9 bases of the junction left unmatched. CDR1 and CDR2 (germline): KGHSH, LQKENI. This CDR3 has 16 residues.

A word on this clone: The read finishes 3 residues shy of the CDR3 end, and the germline J gene is used to complete it. This chain links TRBV13 with TRBJ2-7; 8 nucleotides align to TRBD1. The CDR3 consists of 13 residues. V was pared by 5 bases and J by 2 bases, with 2 bases of the junction left unmatched. CDR1 and CDR2 from the germline V gene are PRHDT and FYEKMQ (reference sequence). CDR3 protein: CASSRTGTYEQYF. The CDR3 bases that were read are TGTGCCAGCAGCCGGACAGGGACCTACGAG.

A word on this clone: The read ends 3 residues before the CDR3 terminus; that terminus is restored from the germline J gene. The chain couples TRBV20-1 to TRBJ2-3; TRBD2 aligns across 10 bases. The CDR3 runs to 16 residues. Germline V lookup: CDR1 DFQATT, CDR2 SNEGSKA (reference sequence). The V gene end was trimmed by 4 bases and the J gene end by 1 base; junction bases not matched to a gene: 8. CDR3 sequence: CSATGATSGGTDTQYF. Partial CDR3 DNA: TGCAGTGCTACGGGAGCCACTAGCGGGGGCACAGATACG.

Details on this clone: The read falls 3 residues short of the CDR3 end, and the missing part is taken from the germline J gene. The chain couples TRBV20-1 to TRBJ2-1; the D gene is possibly TRBD2 (7 bases). This CDR3 contains 16 residues. CDR1 and CDR2 from the germline V gene are DFQATT and SNEGSKA (reference sequence). With 0 bases removed from V and 6 bases from J, the gap between germline ends came to 18 bases. The CDR3 protein is CSARDHRGAISNEQFF. CDR3 DNA, as far as it was read: TGCAGTGCTAGAGATCATCGGGGGGCCATCTCCAATGAG.

On this clone: The read ends 3 residues early relative to the CDR3; the germline J gene fills the gap. The rearrangement links TRBV15 to TRBJ1-1; D perhaps matches TRBD1 (6 bases). The CDR3 has 13 residues. Germline CDR1 LNHNV, CDR2 YYDKDF (reference sequence). V was cut by 8 bases and J by 4 bases, with 14 bases left in between. Incomplete CDR3 DNA: TGTGCCACCGACCGGGGGGCGGGCACTGAA. Its protein is CATDRGAGTE. The whole CDR3 is CATDRGAGTEAFF.

Concerning this clone itself: The read is 3 residues too short to cover the CDR3 end, so that end is filled in from the germline J gene. The rearrangement joins TRBV29-1 to TRBJ2-3, with a tentative D call TRBD2 (6 bases). This CDR3 contains 13 residues. Germline V gene data show CDR1 as SQVTM and CDR2 as ANQGSEA. V was pared by 6 bases and J by 3 bases, with 13 bases between. The CDR3 bases that were read are TGCAGCGTCGGCACCCTAGCGACAGATACG. Residues: CSVGTLATDT. The entire CDR3 reads CSVGTLATDTQYF.

Comment on this clone: The read stops 3 residues short of the end of the CDR3; the missing end is completed from the germline J gene. The rearrangement links TRBV7-6 to TRBJ2-3; maybe TRBD1 (5 bases). V lost 1 base, J lost 0 bases, and 8 bases lay in between. The length of the CDR3 is 15 residues. Germline V CDR1 and CDR2: SGHVS, FNYEAQ. CDR3 DNA, as far as it was read: TGTGCCAGCAGCTTAGATTGGGGCAGCACAGATACG. It specifies CASSLDWGSTDT. The CDR3 in full is CASSLDWGSTDTQYF.

About this clone itself: The read stops 3 residues short of the end of the CDR3; the missing end is completed from the germline J gene. The J gene is TRBJ2-3, the V gene TRBV7-2, with D tentatively TRBD2 (6 bases). Trimming took off 5 bases at V and 0 bases at J, with 12 bases between the two ends. Per the germline V gene, CDR1 is SGHTA and CDR2 is FQGNSA. This CDR3 comprises 15 residues. CDR3 sequence: CASSPDYLSTDTQYF. The part of the CDR3 DNA that was read is TGTGCCAGCAGCCCGGACTATCTTAGCACAGATACG. The full variable domain, with the rest looked up from reference TRBV7-2 and TRBJ2-3, is GAGVSQSPSNKVTEKGKDVELRCDPISGHTALYWYRQSLGQGLEFLIYFQGNSAPDKSGLPSDRFSAERTGGSVSTLTIQRTQQEDSAVYLCASSPDYLSTDTQYFGPGTRLTVL.

The sequenced part of the CDR3 DNA is TGCAGTGCAGCCCGGGGGCTAGCGGGGGTGGACGAG. Protein: CSAARGLAGVDE. The CDR3 as a whole reads CSAARGLAGVDEQYF. The genes are TRBV20-1 and TRBJ2-7; 10 positions agree with TRBD2. Read coverage stops 3 residues before the CDR3 terminus; the germline J gene supplies the remainder. Germline lookup yields CDR1 DFQATT and CDR2 SNEGSKA (reference sequence). The CDR3 is 15 residues long. The J segment lost 5 bases and the V segment lost 6 bases, leaving 13 bases of the junction unmatched.

About this clone itself: The read halts 3 residues ahead of the CDR3 end, with the missing end drawn from the germline J gene. J is TRBJ1-5 and V is TRBV29-1, with 8 bases lining up with TRBD1. The CDR3 is 12 amino acids. Germline V gene sequence: CDR1 SQVTM, CDR2 ANQGSEA. Losses at the gene ends were 7 bases for V and 6 bases for J; bases not matched to a gene: 5. The CDR3 sequence is CSAAGGGQPQHF. The CDR3 bases that were read are TGCAGCGCCGCAGGGGGCGGTCAGCCC.

The CDR3: CSARAGEKLFF. The sequenced part of the CDR3 DNA is TGCAGTGCTAGAGCCGGGGAAAAA. J is TRBJ1-4 and V is TRBV20-1; no clear D gene. The read halts 3 residues ahead of the CDR3 end, with the missing end drawn from the germline J gene. Per the germline V gene, CDR1 is DFQATT and CDR2 is SNEGSKA (reference sequence). Trimming took 1 base from V and 8 from J, leaving 5 bases between them. The CDR3 sequence is 11 residues long.

A word on this clone: The read ends 3 residues before the CDR3 terminus; that terminus is restored from the germline J gene. The V and J genes are TRBV13 and TRBJ1-6, with 7 bases matching TRBD1. Germline V gene sequence: CDR1 PRHDT, CDR2 FYEKMQ (reference sequence). V was pared by 5 bases and J by 6 bases, with 7 bases of the junction left unmatched. The CDR3 runs to 15 residues. CDR3 protein: CASSPHRGLNSPLHF. The CDR3 bases that were read are TGTGCCAGCAGCCCTCACAGGGGACTTAATTCACCC.

Comments on this clone: The read ends 3 residues shy of where the CDR3 ends; the end is completed using the germline J gene. The V gene is TRBV28, the J gene TRBJ1-4; 7 positions agree with TRBD1. V was clipped by 5 bases and J by 5 bases; unmatched bases: 17. CDR3 length: 18 residues. Looked up from germline, CDR1 is MDHEN and CDR2 is SYDVKM. CDR3 DNA (partial): TGTGCCAGCAGTACCCCTCCCGGATACAGGGGCAGCAATGAAAAA. Amino acids: CASSTPPGYRGSNEK. The complete CDR3 sequence is CASSTPPGYRGSNEKLFF.

Turning to this clone: The CDR3 end falls 3 residues outside the read, so it is completed with the germline J gene. V is TRBV9 and J is TRBJ2-1; TRBD2 matches 7 bases. Germline loops: CDR1 SGDLS, CDR2 YYNGEE. V gave up 4 bases and J gave up 4 bases; unmatched junction bases: 11. This CDR3 region has 16 residues. CDR3 loop: CASSPLGGSFYNEQFF. The CDR3 DNA, read in part, is TGTGCCAGCAGCCCCCTGGGGGGGTCATTTTACAATGAG.

Partial CDR3 DNA: TGTGCCGGTCAGGGGGCCGACTATGGC. Its translation is CAGQGADYG. The full-length CDR3 reads as CAGQGADYGYTF. This chain joins TRBV2 and TRBJ1-2; 8 bases match TRBD1. The observed sequence ends 3 residues before the CDR3 terminus, with the missing tail filled in from the germline J gene. V gave up 11 bases and J gave up 3 bases; unmatched junction bases: 5. The CDR3 extends over 12 amino acids. Germline assignment: CDR1 SNHLY and CDR2 FYNNEI.

About this clone itself: The CDR3 extends 3 residues past the end of the read, so its final part is completed from the germline J gene. The V and J genes are TRBV5-6 and TRBJ2-7; 7 positions match TRBD2. With V trimmed by 4 bases and J by 3 bases, 7 bases remained unmatched. The CDR3 contains 14 residues. Germline V gives CDR1 SGHDT, CDR2 YYEEEE. This chain's CDR3 is CASSNGWGGYEQYF. The CDR3 bases that were read are TGTGCCAGCAGCAACGGGTGGGGGGGCTACGAG.

As for this clone: The CDR3 end lies 3 residues beyond the end of the read and is filled in from the germline J gene. This sequence joins TRBV7-9 and TRBJ2-4, with 7 bases that match TRBD1. This CDR3 has 14 amino acids. Per the germline V gene, CDR1 is SEHNR and CDR2 is FQNEAQ (reference sequence). CDR3 in amino acids: CASSLTGTEYGQYF. CDR3 DNA, as far as it was read: TGTGCCAGCAGCCTAACCGGGACAGAGTATGGT.

On this clone itself: With the read ending 3 residues before the CDR3 end, the germline J gene is used to fill in that end. The chain has TRBV19 and TRBJ1-2; the D gene is possibly TRBD1 (6 bases). V was pared by 5 bases and J by 6 bases, with 13 bases between. Germline lookup yields CDR1 LNHDA and CDR2 SQIVND (reference sequence). There are 13 residues in the CDR3. CDR3 DNA (partial): TGTGCCAGTAGTCCCCTGGGACATCATGGC. Amino acids: CASSPLGHHG. The whole CDR3 reads CASSPLGHHGYTF.

On this clone itself: The read terminates 3 residues ahead of where the CDR3 ends, so the germline J gene completes it. This chain links TRBV5-1 with TRBJ2-1; 9 bases match TRBD1. The CDR3 spans 16 residues. V gave up 4 bases and J gave up 4 bases; unmatched junction bases: 9. Germline V CDR1 and CDR2: SGHRS, YFSETQ. CDR3 DNA, as far as it was read: TGCGCCAGCAGCCCAAGGGACAGGGCCTTTTACAATGAG. Its protein is CASSPRDRAFYNE. The entire CDR3 protein reads CASSPRDRAFYNEQFF.

Regarding this clone: With the read ending 3 residues before the CDR3 end, the germline J gene is used to fill in that end. The chain recombines TRBV5-1 with TRBJ2-3; 8 bases agree with TRBD2. CDR1 and CDR2 from the germline V gene are SGHRS and YFSETQ. Trimming cost V 5 bases and J 1 base; bases outside gene matches: 3. This CDR3 region has 14 residues. Here the CDR3 reads CASSSGGGTDTQYF. The CDR3 bases that were read are TGCGCCAGCAGTTCCGGGGGGGGCACAGATACG.

Details on this clone: Read data end 3 residues before the CDR3 end; the end is taken from the germline J gene. This sequence joins TRBV6-2 or TRBV6-3 and TRBJ1-1; D is unclear. There are 15 residues in the CDR3. Trimming took off 6 bases at V and 1 base at J, with 15 bases between the two ends. Germline CDR1 is MNHEY and CDR2 is SVGEGT. The CDR3 reads CASSSPGLWNTEAFF. The covered CDR3 bases are TGTGCCAGCAGCTCACCCGGACTGTGGAACACTGAA.

A note on this clone: The read gets to within 3 residues of the CDR3 end, and the germline J gene fills in the rest. The V call is TRBV11-3, the J call TRBJ2-1, with 8 bases aligning to TRBD1. Trimming cost V 5 bases and J 6 bases; bases outside gene matches: 3. This CDR3 comprises 13 residues. In germline, CDR1 is SGHNT, CDR2 YENEEA. The CDR3 is CASSHRGSNEQFF. The part of the CDR3 DNA that was read is TGTGCCAGCAGCCACAGGGGGAGCAATGAG.

A word on this clone: With the read ending 3 residues before the CDR3 end, the germline J gene is used to fill in that end. V is TRBV5-4 and J is TRBJ2-3; perhaps TRBD2 as D (7 bases). V gave up 0 bases and J gave up 4 bases, with 12 bases separating them. This CDR3 has 15 amino acids. CDR1 and CDR2 (germline): SGHNT, YYREEE (reference sequence). CDR3 in amino acids: CASSLDPGGPDTQYF. Incomplete CDR3 DNA: TGTGCCAGCAGCTTGGATCCGGGGGGCCCAGATACG.

As concerns this clone: Coverage ceases 3 residues before the CDR3 finishes, and the germline J gene fills in the end. The chain recombines TRBV6-2 or TRBV6-3 with TRBJ1-1; 7 nucleotides match TRBD1. J was trimmed by 2 bases and V by 7 bases; bases with no gene match: 4. The CDR3 contains 13 residues. Germline V gene sequence: CDR1 MNHEY, CDR2 SVGEGT. The CDR3 reads CASKGQANTEAFF. The CDR3 bases that were read are TGTGCCAGCAAAGGACAGGCTAACACTGAA.

About this clone: The read stops 3 residues short of the end of the CDR3; the missing end is completed from the germline J gene. The chain uses TRBV2 and TRBJ1-1, with a weak D call TRBD1 (6 bases). The CDR3 has 16 residues. The V end lost 2 bases, the J end lost 0 bases, and 13 bases lay between the germline ends. Germline V gene data show CDR1 as SNHLY and CDR2 as FYNNEI. This CDR3 is CASSENNGDMNTEAFF. The sequenced part of the CDR3 DNA is TGTGCCAGCAGTGAAAATAATGGGGACATGAACACTGAA. Supplemented by reference TRBV2 and TRBJ1-1, the full variable domain reads EPEVTQTPSHQVTQMGQEVILRCVPISNHLYFYWYRQILGQKVEFLVSFYNNEISEKSEIFDDQFSVERPDGSNFTLKIRSTKLEDSAMYFCASSENNGDMNTEAFFGQGTRLTVV.

On this clone itself: The DNA ends 3 residues before the CDR3 does, and the rest of the CDR3 is filled in from the germline J gene. The chain couples TRBV7-9 to TRBJ2-4, with 10 bases matching TRBD1. The CDR3 extends over 14 amino acids. Germline CDR1 reads SEHNR; CDR2 reads FQNEAQ (reference sequence). The covered CDR3 bases are TGTGCCAGCCCTTCGACAGGGGGCCGCGGGGGT. Translating gives CASPSTGGRGG. The CDR3 in its entirety is CASPSTGGRGGQYF.

Concerning this clone itself: With the read ending 3 residues before the CDR3 end, the germline J gene is used to fill in that end. The V call is TRBV18, the J call TRBJ2-7; D unresolved. The CDR3 consists of 14 residues. Trimming cost V 3 bases and J 0 bases, with 9 bases left between them. From germline, CDR1 is KGHSH and CDR2 LQKENI. CDR3 loop: CASSPAPSSYEQYF. Incomplete CDR3 DNA: TGTGCCAGCTCACCCGCCCCCAGCTCCTACGAG.